These T cell receptor beta chains were read from a single sample in a study of tumor and adjacent non-tumor tissue in lung cancer. Each CDR3 protein is one row after TCRdb ran MiXCR on the multiplex PCR reads. The table has 60,000 to 85,000 distinct CDR3 sequences, over 65% seen once; the top ten hold around 40%. Sequences were obtained from distant non-tumor lung tissue. These receptors all come from a man aged 70 or older with non-small cell lung cancer. Each CDR3 is given with its conserved first and last residue. A D gene is named only where the DNA matches it firmly. Size tells how often a clone was seen (once, few, many) or the class of an expanded clone, and some rows leave it out.

j_gene: TRBJ2-3
abundance: NA
d_gene: NA
v_gene: TRBV10-1
len: 18
CDR3nt: TGCGCCAGCAGTGAGTCCCTCGGGACGAATATGGAGATGGATACGCAGTATTTT
CDR3aa: CASSESLGTNMEMDTQYF

j_gene: TRBJ2-1
abundance: NA
d_gene: TRBD2
v_gene: TRBV14
len: 17
CDR3nt: TGTACCAGCAACCAAGAACTCCCTAGCGGGATATACAATGAGCAGTTCTTC
CDR3aa: CTSNQELPSGIYNEQFF

j_gene: TRBJ2-5
abundance: few
d_gene: NA
v_gene: TRBV6-4
len: 13
CDR3nt: TGTGCCAGCAGTAGGACAGCCGAAGAGACCCAGTACTTC
CDR3aa: CASSRTAEETQYF

j_gene: TRBJ2-1
abundance: NA
d_gene: NA
v_gene: TRBV20-1
len: 14
CDR3nt: TGCAGTGCTATAGTCTCCTTTCTCCTAGCGGAGCAGTTCTTC
CDR3aa: CSAIVSFLLAEQFF

j_gene: TRBJ1-2
abundance: NA
d_gene: TRBD1
v_gene: TRBV6-2/TRBV6-3
len: 15
CDR3nt: TGTGCCAGCCGTGTGACCCTCCGGGACAGGGACGGCTACACATTC
CDR3aa: CASRVTLRDRDGYTF

j_gene: TRBJ2-7
abundance: many
d_gene: TRBD1
v_gene: TRBV5-4
len: 15
CDR3nt: TGTGCCAGCAGCTTCCGTGGGACAGGGGTAAAGGAGCAGTACTTC
CDR3aa: CASSFRGTGVKEQYF

j_gene: TRBJ2-7
abundance: many
d_gene: TRBD1
v_gene: TRBV20-1
len: 12
CDR3nt: TGCAGTGCGAGGGACAGACCCGACGAGCAGTACTTC
CDR3aa: CSARDRPDEQYF

j_gene: TRBJ2-2
abundance: NA
d_gene: NA
v_gene: TRBV14
len: 19
CDR3nt: TGTGCCAGCAGCCTTTACAAGGGGTTAGTGAGCTCGAACACCGGGGAGCTGTTTTTT
CDR3aa: CASSLYKGLVSSNTGELFF

j_gene: TRBJ1-1
abundance: NA
d_gene: NA
v_gene: TRBV20-1
len: 13
CDR3nt: TGCTGTCAGAACTACAGGGAGAACACTGAAGCTTTCTTC
CDR3aa: CCQNYRENTEAFF

j_gene: TRBJ2-6
abundance: NA
d_gene: NA
v_gene: TRBV6-5
len: 18
CDR3nt: TGTGCCAGCAGCCAGCAAGGGGGAACCGGCTCTGGGGCCAACGTCCTGACATTC
CDR3aa: CASSQQGGTGSGANVLTF

j_gene: TRBJ1-2
abundance: NA
d_gene: TRBD1
v_gene: TRBV5-1
len: 15
CDR3nt: TGCGCCAGCAGCATGAAGGTCAGGGGGGGAAATGGCTACACATTC
CDR3aa: CASSMKVRGGNGYTF

j_gene: TRBJ2-1
abundance: NA
d_gene: NA
v_gene: TRBV6-1
len: 16
CDR3nt: TGTGCCAGCAGTGAAGGTCCCGGGGTCTCCTACAATGAGCACCTCTTC
CDR3aa: CASSEGPGVSYNEHLF

j_gene: TRBJ2-2
abundance: NA
d_gene: NA
v_gene: TRBV5-4
len: 14
CDR3nt: TGTGCCAGCATCGGCCCGAGAGGCACCGGGGATCTGTTTTTT
CDR3aa: CASIGPRGTGDLFF

j_gene: TRBJ2-5
abundance: many
d_gene: TRBD1
v_gene: TRBV6-1
len: 13
CDR3nt: TGTGCCAGCAGTCGGACAGGGGAAGAGACCCAGTACTTC
CDR3aa: CASSRTGEETQYF

j_gene: TRBJ2-5
abundance: NA
d_gene: NA
v_gene: TRBV11-2
len: 12
CDR3nt: TGTCCAAGCAGCTGGGGGGGCGAGACCCAGTACTTC
CDR3aa: CPSSWGGETQYF

j_gene: TRBJ2-1
abundance: NA
d_gene: NA
v_gene: TRBV29-1
len: 14
CDR3nt: TGCAGCGCTGTGGGAAGGGACACAAACAATGTGCAGTTCTTC
CDR3aa: CSAVGRDTNNVQFF

j_gene: TRBJ2-6
abundance: few
d_gene: TRBD1
v_gene: TRBV7-9
len: 15
CDR3nt: TGTGCCAGCAGCTTCAGGGGGCGGGGGGCCAACGTCCTGACTTTC
CDR3aa: CASSFRGRGANVLTF

j_gene: TRBJ2-7
abundance: NA
d_gene: NA
v_gene: TRBV6-6
len: 16
CDR3nt: TGTGGCAGCAGTTACTCGGTGGGGCAGCCCTCCTACGAGCAGTACTTC
CDR3aa: CGSSYSVGQPSYEQYF